The 4 T cell receptor beta chains presented below share a single source sample, sequenced in a study of T cell repertoires in ileal Crohn's disease. As for time point: neoterminal ileum biopsy at postoperative endoscopy, about 6 months after surgery. Some clones are missing from TCRdb's copy, which holds only in-frame ones; the method was immunoSEQ multiplex PCR. The table includes about 9,200 clones, roughly 85% detected once. The specimen was ileal tissue. The origin of the receptors is an adult with Crohn's disease.

This clone is medium-sized (0.01 to 0.1%) within its sample. CDR3 bases: TGTGCCATCAGTGATCCAACGGGGGACGGGGGGGAGACCCAGTACTTC. Translated, it gives CAISDPTGDGGETQYF. The V gene is TRBV10-3, the J gene TRBJ2-5; 7 bases agree with TRBD2. V was pared by 3 bases and J by 5 bases, with 12 bases of the junction left unmatched. Per germline, CDR1 ENHRY and CDR2 SYGVKD. The CDR3 contains 16 residues.

V is TRBV9 and J is TRBJ1-5, with TRBD1 matching 10 bases. V was clipped by 0 bases and J by 4 bases; unmatched bases: 16. Germline V CDR1 and CDR2: SGDLS, YYNGEE. This CDR3 comprises 20 residues. CDR3 DNA sequence: TGTGCCAGCAGCGTAGTGGATAAGGGCTCGACAGGGGGCCGTAATCAGCCCCAGCATTTT. Its translation is CASSVVDKGSTGGRNQPQHF.

The chain is built from TRBV7-2 and TRBJ1-2; D ambiguous. The ends were cut back, 6 bases at V and 8 bases at J, with 19 bases in the middle. Germline V CDR1 and CDR2: SGHTA, FQGNSA. The CDR3 is made up of 14 amino acids. The CDR3 spells CASSLVGVQGGYTF. The CDR3 coding sequence is TGTGCCAGCAGTCTAGTCGGGGTTCAAGGGGGCTACACCTTC.

V and J are TRBV25-1 and TRBJ1-1; 7 bases line up with TRBD1. Germline CDR1 and CDR2: MGHDK and SYGVNS. The V gene end was trimmed by 0 bases and the J gene end by 4 bases; junction bases not matched to a gene: 2. The CDR3 is 14 residues long. CDR3 protein: CASSEYRGSTEAFF. For the CDR3, the DNA is TGTGCCAGCAGTGAATACAGGGGGAGCACTGAAGCTTTCTTT.